This T cell receptor (beta chain) appears in the sequencing data of a study of cytomegalovirus exposure and HLA in healthy donors. 13 Jbeta primers and 60 Vbeta primers were used for the PCR. Profiled with immunoSEQ multiplex PCR; TCRdb holds only in-frame clones, not every one. The sample has over 120,000 clones; around 70% are singletons. Germline V CDR1 and CDR2: SGDLS, YYNGEE. V was clipped by 4 bases and J by 8 bases; unmatched bases: 17. The CDR3 consists of 16 residues. The chain is built from TRBV9 and TRBJ1-2, with 7 bases identical to TRBD1. Sample: PBMCs. This clonotype was obtained from a woman in her fifties or sixties in good health and CMV-seropositive. CDR3 DNA sequence: TGTGCCAGCAGCCCCTCGCCCGGGACAGCTCGTGAGGGCTACACCTTC. Translation gives CASSPSPGTAREGYTF.